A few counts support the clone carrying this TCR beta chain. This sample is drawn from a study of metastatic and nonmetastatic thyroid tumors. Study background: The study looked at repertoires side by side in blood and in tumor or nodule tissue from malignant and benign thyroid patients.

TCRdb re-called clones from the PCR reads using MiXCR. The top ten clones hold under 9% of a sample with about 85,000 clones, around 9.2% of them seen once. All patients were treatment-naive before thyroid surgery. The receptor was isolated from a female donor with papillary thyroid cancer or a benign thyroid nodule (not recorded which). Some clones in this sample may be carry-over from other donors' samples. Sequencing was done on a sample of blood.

Written as DNA, the CDR3 is TGTGCCAGCAGCTTAACAGTTTCGAACACTGAAGCTTTCTTT. As protein: CASSLTVSNTEAFF. The genes are TRBV7-3 and TRBJ1-1; unclear D gene. V was pared by 0 bases and J by 1 base, with 6 bases between. This CDR3 contains 14 residues. From germline, CDR1 is SGHTA and CDR2 FQGTGA.